Listed here are 20 T cell receptor beta chains from one sample, sequenced in a study of control samples from healthy donors and cancer patients. This table comes from immunoSEQ multiplex PCR, and its TCRdb copy is limited to in-frame clones, with some not included. The table has 70,000 to 100,000 clones, approximately 90% seen once. The specimen was PBMCs. These receptors originate from an older woman with head and neck cancer.

This rearrangement joins TRBV24-1 to TRBJ2-1, with 7 positions matching TRBD1. The trim removed 4 bases at V and 9 bases at J, leaving 11 bases unmatched. CDR1 KGHDR and CDR2 SFDVKD come from the germline V gene. CDR3 length: 15 amino acids. The CDR3 nucleotides read TGTGCCACCAGTGACCCTACGACAGGGCTCGGTGAGCAGTTCTTC. Encoded protein: CATSDPTTGLGEQFF.

The J gene is TRBJ1-2, the V gene TRBV6-5; D gene unclear. Germline CDR1 reads MNHEY; CDR2 reads SVGAGI. CDR3 size: 13 residues. Deletions cut 4 bases from V and 1 base from J, with 7 bases between. This chain's CDR3 is CASSFGVNYGYTF. As DNA, the CDR3 is TGTGCCAGCAGTTTTGGGGTTAACTATGGCTACACCTTC.

The V gene is TRBV11-3, the J gene TRBJ2-3, with D possibly matching TRBD1 (6 bases). V was pared by 5 bases and J by 6 bases, with 12 bases between. The CDR3 spans 13 residues. Germline-derived CDR1 and CDR2 are SGHNT and YENEEA. The CDR3 DNA reads TGTGCCAGCAGCAGTAGAGGGGGTGATACGCAGTATTTT. Translation: CASSSRGGDTQYF.

This clone was observed once. The rearrangement uses TRBV7-8 and TRBJ2-1; no clear D gene. The CDR3 covers 14 residues. Trimming pared 0 bases from V and 6 bases from J, leaving 9 bases between. CDR1 is SGHVS and CDR2 is FQNEAQ in the germline V gene. CDR3 amino acids: CASSLARASNEQFF. The CDR3 DNA follows: TGTGCCAGCAGCTTAGCTCGTGCCTCCAATGAGCAGTTCTTC.

V and J are TRBV25-1 and TRBJ1-4, with 10 bases matching TRBD1. V gave up 3 bases and J gave up 8 bases; unmatched junction bases: 6. The V gene's germline CDR1 is MGHDK and CDR2 SYGVNS. This CDR3 spans 15 amino acids. The CDR3 reads CASSEGQGRAEKLFF. The CDR3 DNA follows: TGTGCCAGCAGTGAGGGACAGGGGCGGGCAGAAAAACTGTTTTTT.

This clone was seen a single time. The V and J genes are TRBV3-1 (or the pseudogene TRBV3-2) and TRBJ2-7, with D hard to call. The ends were cut back, 3 bases at V and 2 bases at J, with 5 bases in the middle. This CDR3 has 12 residues. In germline, CDR1 is LGHDT, CDR2 YNNKEL (reference sequence). This CDR3 reads CASSQSAYEQYF. In DNA, the CDR3 is TGTGCCAGCAGCCAGAGTGCCTACGAGCAGTACTTC.

The V call is TRBV14, the J call TRBJ2-7; possible D gene TRBD1, 8 bases. V was trimmed by 4 bases and J by 1 base, leaving 14 bases between them. The CDR3 extends over 15 amino acids. Per germline, CDR1 SGHDN and CDR2 FVKESK. The DNA for the CDR3 is TGTGCCAGCAGCCTTGGACAGGGAGGGTCCTACGAGCAGTACTTC. Its protein product is CASSLGQGGSYEQYF.

The chain recombines TRBV5-1 with TRBJ2-2, with TRBD2 matching 8 bases. This CDR3 comprises 14 residues. V lost 10 bases, J lost 2 bases, and 7 bases stayed unmatched. Germline assignment: CDR1 SGHRS and CDR2 YFSETQ. The CDR3 region has the DNA TGCGCCGTACTTAGCGGGAAAAACACCGGGGAGCTGTTTTTT. Protein sequence: CAVLSGKNTGELFF. Full variable domain (rest looked up from reference TRBV5-1 and TRBJ2-2): KAGVTQTPRYLIKTRGQQVTLSCSPISGHRSVSWYQQTPGQGLQFLFEYFSETQRNKGNFPGRFSGRQFSNSRSEMNVSTLELGDSALYLCAVLSGKNTGELFFGEGSRLTVL.

The V call is TRBV18, the J call TRBJ2-2; D may be TRBD2 (6 bases). Per the germline V gene, CDR1 is KGHSH and CDR2 is LQKENI. The CDR3 spans 16 residues. V lost 2 bases, J lost 1 base, and 11 bases lay in between. The CDR3 bases are TGTGCCAGCTCACCAATCCGCGGGAAGAACACCGGGGAGCTGTTTTTT. It translates to CASSPIRGKNTGELFF.

The CDR3, as DNA: TGTGCCAGCAGCCCCCCGGCGGGAGTGGGTGGGGAGACCCAGTACTTC. The encoded protein is CASSPPAGVGGETQYF. The genes are TRBV5-4 and TRBJ2-5, with TRBD2 matching 7 bases. The V and J ends lost 4 bases and 5 bases, in that order; junction bases with no gene match: 14. The CDR3 spans 16 residues. CDR1 and CDR2 (germline): SGHNT, YYREEE (reference sequence).

The CDR3 sequence: CASSLVLGGGYNEQFF. The CDR3 nucleotides read TGCGCCAGCAGCTTGGTCCTAGGGGGCGGGTACAATGAGCAGTTCTTC. The V and J genes are TRBV5-1 and TRBJ2-1; 7 bases are a match to TRBD1. V shed 0 bases, J shed 4 bases, and the junction held 7 bases outside the gene matches. The length of the CDR3 is 16 residues. The germline V gene has CDR1 SGHRS and CDR2 YFSETQ.

The chain employs TRBV25-1 and TRBJ1-6; tentatively, D is TRBD1 (5 bases). V shed 6 bases and J shed 1 base, with 10 bases lying between them. The CDR3 covers 15 residues. The germline V gene encodes CDR1 MGHDK and CDR2 SYGVNS. CDR3 bases: TGTGCCAGCAGCGCCCGGGGGTCCTATAATTCACCCCTCCACTTT. It codes for CASSARGSYNSPLHF.

The chain has TRBV11-2 and TRBJ2-5; D might be TRBD1 (6 bases). Germline assignment: CDR1 SGHAT and CDR2 FQNNGV. CDR3 length equals 14 residues. Trimming removed 5 bases at V and 4 bases at J, with 14 bases between. CDR3 protein: CASSPVRGGETQYF. Here the CDR3 DNA reads TGTGCCAGCAGCCCCGTCCGAGGGGGAGAGACCCAGTACTTC.

This clone was observed once. This chain links TRBV28 with TRBJ1-6, with D possibly matching TRBD1 (6 bases). The CDR3 covers 16 residues. The V gene's germline CDR1 is MDHEN and CDR2 SYDVKM. Trimming left V 6 bases short and J 7 bases short, with 19 bases between. The CDR3 loop is CASRPDRLRGNSPLHF. The CDR3 DNA reads TGTGCCAGCAGACCGGACAGATTGAGGGGAAATTCACCCCTCCACTTT. Using reference TRBV28 and TRBJ1-6 for the parts outside the CDR3, the full variable domain is DVKVTQSSRYLVKRTGEKVFLECVQDMDHENMFWYRQDPGLGLRLIYFSYDVKMKEKGDIPEGYSVSREKKERFSLILESASTNQTSMYLCASRPDRLRGNSPLHFGNGTRLTVT.

The chain carries TRBV11-3 and TRBJ2-1; 13 nucleotides agree with TRBD2. The CDR3 loop spans 15 amino acids. The ends lost 5 bases at V and 12 bases at J; junction bases unmatched: 10. The germline CDR1 and CDR2 sequences are SGHNT and YENEEA. The CDR3, as DNA: TGTGCCAGCAGCGCCCGGACTAGCGGGAGAATACGGCAGTTCTTC. It yields the protein CASSARTSGRIRQFF.

The chain uses TRBV5-1 and TRBJ2-2; D unresolved. V was trimmed by 2 bases and J by 2 bases, leaving 16 bases between them. The CDR3 consists of 17 residues. CDR1 and CDR2 from the germline V gene are SGHRS and YFSETQ. CDR3 amino acids: CASSFGPSIINTGELFF. Here the CDR3 DNA reads TGCGCCAGCAGCTTCGGACCGAGTATTATAAACACCGGGGAGCTGTTTTTT.

This clone was recorded a few times. V is TRBV9 and J is TRBJ2-7; 8 positions match TRBD1. Germline V CDR1 and CDR2: SGDLS, YYNGEE. Trimming took 3 bases from V and 2 from J; bases not matched to a gene: 10. This CDR3 spans 16 amino acids. Here the CDR3 DNA reads TGTGCCAGCAGCGCATCAGGACAGGGCCCTACCTACGAGCAGTACTTC. Protein sequence: CASSASGQGPTYEQYF.

This clone was recorded once. The rearrangement links TRBV5-1 to TRBJ1-1; D is unresolved. Germline V CDR1 and CDR2: SGHRS, YFSETQ. This CDR3 region has 14 residues. Trimming pared 0 bases from V and 1 base from J, leaving 7 bases between. CDR3 in DNA: TGCGCCAGCAGCTTGGGAAACAGGAACACTGAAGCTTTCTTT. This gives the protein CASSLGNRNTEAFF.

CDR3 DNA: TGTGCCAGCAGTCCAGAACTAGCGGGCAACACTGAAGCTTTCTTT. It yields the protein CASSPELAGNTEAFF. The V call is TRBV6-2 or TRBV6-3, the J call TRBJ1-1; D call uncertain. CDR3 length: 15 residues. CDR1 is MNHEY and CDR2 is SVGEGT in the germline V gene. Trimming shortened V by 5 bases and J by 2 bases, and 15 bases separated the two germline ends.

This CDR3 is CASSGQGGYTF. CDR3 sequence (DNA): TGTGCCAGCAGCGGACAGGGGGGGTACACCTTC. This rearrangement joins TRBV7-2 to TRBJ1-2; 10 positions agree with TRBD1. CDR1 is SGHTA, CDR2 FQGNSA, per germline. The length of the CDR3 is 11 residues. V was clipped by 5 bases and J by 11 bases; unmatched bases: 2.